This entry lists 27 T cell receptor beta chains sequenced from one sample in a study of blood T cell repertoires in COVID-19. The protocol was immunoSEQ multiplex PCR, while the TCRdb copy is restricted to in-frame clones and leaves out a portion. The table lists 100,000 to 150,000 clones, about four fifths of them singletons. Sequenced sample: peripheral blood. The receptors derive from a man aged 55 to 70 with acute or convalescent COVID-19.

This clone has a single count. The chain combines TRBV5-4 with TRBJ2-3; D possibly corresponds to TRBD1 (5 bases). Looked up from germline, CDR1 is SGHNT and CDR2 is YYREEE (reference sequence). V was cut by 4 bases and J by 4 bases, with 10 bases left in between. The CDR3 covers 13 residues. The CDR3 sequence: CASSQGQADTQYF. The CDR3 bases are TGTGCCAGCAGCCAAGGACAAGCAGATACGCAGTATTTT.

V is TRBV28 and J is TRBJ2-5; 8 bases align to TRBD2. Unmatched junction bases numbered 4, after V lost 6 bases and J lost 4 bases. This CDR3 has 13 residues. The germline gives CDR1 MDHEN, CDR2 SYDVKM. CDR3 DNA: TGTGCCAGCAGAACTAGCGGCTTAGAGACCCAGTACTTC. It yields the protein CASRTSGLETQYF.

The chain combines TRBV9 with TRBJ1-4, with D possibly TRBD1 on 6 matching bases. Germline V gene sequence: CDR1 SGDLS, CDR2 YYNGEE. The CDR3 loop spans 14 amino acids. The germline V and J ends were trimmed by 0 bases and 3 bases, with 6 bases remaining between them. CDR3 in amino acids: CASSVGTANEKLFF. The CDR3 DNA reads TGTGCCAGCAGCGTAGGGACAGCTAATGAAAAACTGTTTTTT. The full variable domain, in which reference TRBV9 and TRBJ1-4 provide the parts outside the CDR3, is DSGVTQTPKHLITATGQRVTLRCSPRSGDLSVYWYQQSLDQGLQFLIQYYNGEERAKGNILERFSAQQFPDLHSELNLSSLELGDSALYFCASSVGTANEKLFFGSGTQLSVL.

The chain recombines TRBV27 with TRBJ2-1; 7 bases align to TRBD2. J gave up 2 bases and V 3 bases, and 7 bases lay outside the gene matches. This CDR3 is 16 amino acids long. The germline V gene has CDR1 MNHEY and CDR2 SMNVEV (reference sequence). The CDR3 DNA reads TGTGCCAGCAGTTTCGGCGGGAGAAACACCTACAATGAGCAGTTCTTC. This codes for CASSFGGRNTYNEQFF.

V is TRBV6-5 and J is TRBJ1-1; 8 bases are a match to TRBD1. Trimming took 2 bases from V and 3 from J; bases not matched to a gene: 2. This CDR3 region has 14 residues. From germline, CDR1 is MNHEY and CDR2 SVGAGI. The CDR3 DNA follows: TGTGCCAGCAGTTACCAGGGGGCGGACACTGAAGCTTTCTTT. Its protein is CASSYQGADTEAFF.

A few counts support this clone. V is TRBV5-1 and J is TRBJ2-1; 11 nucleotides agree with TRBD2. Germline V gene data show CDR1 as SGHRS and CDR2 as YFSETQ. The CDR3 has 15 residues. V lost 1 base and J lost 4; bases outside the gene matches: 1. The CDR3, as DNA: TGCGCCAGCAGCTTGACTAGCGGGGGATACAATGAGCAGTTCTTC. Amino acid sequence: CASSLTSGGYNEQFF.

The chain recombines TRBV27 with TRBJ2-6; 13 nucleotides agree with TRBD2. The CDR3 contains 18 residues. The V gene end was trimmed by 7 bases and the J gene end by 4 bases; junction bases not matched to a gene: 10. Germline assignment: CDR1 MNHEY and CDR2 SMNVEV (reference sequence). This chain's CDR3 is CASTQTSGRLGGANVLTF. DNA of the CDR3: TGTGCCAGCACACAGACTAGCGGGAGGCTAGGGGGGGCCAACGTCCTGACTTTC.

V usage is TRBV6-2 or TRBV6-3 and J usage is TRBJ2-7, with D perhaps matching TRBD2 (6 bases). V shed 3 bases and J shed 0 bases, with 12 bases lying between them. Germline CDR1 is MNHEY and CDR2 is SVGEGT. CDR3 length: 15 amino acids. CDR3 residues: CASSYPRGNSYEQYF. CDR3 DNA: TGTGCCAGCAGTTATCCGCGCGGGAACTCCTACGAGCAGTACTTC.

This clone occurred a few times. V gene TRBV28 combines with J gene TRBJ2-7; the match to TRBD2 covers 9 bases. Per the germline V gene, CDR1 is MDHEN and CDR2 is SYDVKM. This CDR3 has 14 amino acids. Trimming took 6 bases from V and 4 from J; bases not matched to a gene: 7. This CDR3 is CASSSQAGGYEQYF. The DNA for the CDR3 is TGTGCCAGCAGCAGCCAGGCGGGAGGGTACGAGCAGTACTTC.

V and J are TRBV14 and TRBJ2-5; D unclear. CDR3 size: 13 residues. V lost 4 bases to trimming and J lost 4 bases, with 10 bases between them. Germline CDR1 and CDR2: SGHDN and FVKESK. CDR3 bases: TGTGCCAGCAGCCCGAGAGGTGGAGAGACCCAGTACTTC. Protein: CASSPRGGETQYF.

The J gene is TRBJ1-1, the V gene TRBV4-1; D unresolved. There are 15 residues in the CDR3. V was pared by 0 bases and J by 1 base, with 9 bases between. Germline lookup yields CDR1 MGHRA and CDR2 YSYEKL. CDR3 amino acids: CASSQDPVANTEAFF. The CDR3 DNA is TGCGCCAGCAGCCAAGACCCTGTGGCGAACACTGAAGCTTTCTTT.

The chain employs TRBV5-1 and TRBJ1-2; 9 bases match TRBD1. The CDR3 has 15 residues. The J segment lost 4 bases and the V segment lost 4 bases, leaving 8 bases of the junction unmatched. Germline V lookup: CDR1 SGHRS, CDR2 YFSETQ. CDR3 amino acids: CASSREGQGGYGYTF. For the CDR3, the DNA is TGCGCCAGCAGCCGCGAGGGACAGGGCGGCTATGGCTACACCTTC.

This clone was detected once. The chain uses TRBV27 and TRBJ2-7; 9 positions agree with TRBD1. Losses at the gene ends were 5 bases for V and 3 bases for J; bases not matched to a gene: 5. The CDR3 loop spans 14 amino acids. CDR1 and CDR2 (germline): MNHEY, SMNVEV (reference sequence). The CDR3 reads CASSLGTGFYEQYF. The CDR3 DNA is TGTGCCAGCAGTCTCGGGACAGGGTTCTACGAGCAGTACTTC.

CDR3 in amino acids: CAWSVRGLVYTF. The CDR3 DNA reads TGTGCCTGGAGTGTGAGGGGGCTCGTCTACACCTTC. The chain carries TRBV30 and TRBJ1-2; TRBD1 aligns across 7 bases. This CDR3 has 12 residues. The germline V gene has CDR1 GTSNPN and CDR2 SVGIG (reference sequence). Unmatched junction bases numbered 5, after V lost 0 bases and J lost 10 bases.

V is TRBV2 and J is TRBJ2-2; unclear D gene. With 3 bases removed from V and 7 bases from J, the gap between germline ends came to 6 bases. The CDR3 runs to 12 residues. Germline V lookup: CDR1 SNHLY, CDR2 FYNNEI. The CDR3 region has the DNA TGTGCCAGCAGTGAGACTGGCGGGGAGCTGTTTTTT. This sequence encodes CASSETGGELFF.

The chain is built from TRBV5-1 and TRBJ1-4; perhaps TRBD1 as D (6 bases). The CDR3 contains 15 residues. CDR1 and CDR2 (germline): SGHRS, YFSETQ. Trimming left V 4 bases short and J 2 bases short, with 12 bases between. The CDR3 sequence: CASSQGMGTNEKLFF. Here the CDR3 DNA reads TGCGCCAGCAGCCAGGGGATGGGGACTAATGAAAAACTGTTTTTT.

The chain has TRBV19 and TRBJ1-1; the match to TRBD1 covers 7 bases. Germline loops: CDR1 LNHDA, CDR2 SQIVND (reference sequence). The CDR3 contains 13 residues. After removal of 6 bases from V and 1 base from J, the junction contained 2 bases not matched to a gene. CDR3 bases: TGTGCCAGTAGCGGGGACAGGAACACTGAAGCTTTCTTT. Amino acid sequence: CASSGDRNTEAFF.

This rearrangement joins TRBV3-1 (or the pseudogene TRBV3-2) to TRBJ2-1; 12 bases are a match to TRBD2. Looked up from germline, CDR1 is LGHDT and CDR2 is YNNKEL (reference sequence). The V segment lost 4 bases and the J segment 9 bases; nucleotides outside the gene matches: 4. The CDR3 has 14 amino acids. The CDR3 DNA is TGTGCCAGCAGCCCAACGGGACTAGCGGGTGAGCAGTTCTTC. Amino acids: CASSPTGLAGEQFF.

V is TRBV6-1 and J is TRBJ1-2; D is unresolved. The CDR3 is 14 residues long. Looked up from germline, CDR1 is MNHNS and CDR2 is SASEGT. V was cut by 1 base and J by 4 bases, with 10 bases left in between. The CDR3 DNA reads TGTGCCAGCAGTGAAGAGCTTTTGAGCTATGGCTACACCTTC. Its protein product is CASSEELLSYGYTF.

CDR3 DNA: TGCGCCAGCAGCTGGGGGACTAGCGAGTCCTACGAGCAGTACTTC. Translating gives CASSWGTSESYEQYF. This chain connects TRBV5-1 to TRBJ2-7, with 10 bases that match TRBD2. The CDR3 sequence is 15 residues long. Trimming took 3 bases from V and 1 from J; bases not matched to a gene: 4. CDR1 and CDR2 (germline): SGHRS, YFSETQ.

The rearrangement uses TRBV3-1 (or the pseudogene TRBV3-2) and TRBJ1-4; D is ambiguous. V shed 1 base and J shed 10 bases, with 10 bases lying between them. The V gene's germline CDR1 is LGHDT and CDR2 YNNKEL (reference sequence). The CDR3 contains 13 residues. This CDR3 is CASSQAGRSKLFF. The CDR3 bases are TGTGCCAGCAGCCAAGCCGGGAGGTCAAAACTGTTTTTT.

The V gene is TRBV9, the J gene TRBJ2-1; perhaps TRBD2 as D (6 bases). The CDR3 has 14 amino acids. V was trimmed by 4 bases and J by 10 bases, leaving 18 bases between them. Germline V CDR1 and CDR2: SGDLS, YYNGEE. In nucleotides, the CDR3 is TGTGCCAGCAGCCCGAGCGGAGGGGCGGGGGAGCAGTTCTTC. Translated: CASSPSGGAGEQFF.

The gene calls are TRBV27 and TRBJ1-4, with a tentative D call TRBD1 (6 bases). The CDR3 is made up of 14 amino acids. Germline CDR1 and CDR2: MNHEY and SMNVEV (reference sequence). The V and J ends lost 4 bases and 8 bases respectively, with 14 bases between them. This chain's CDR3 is CASSSRVRGEKLFF. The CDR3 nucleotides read TGTGCCAGCAGTTCCAGGGTCAGGGGAGAAAAACTGTTTTTT. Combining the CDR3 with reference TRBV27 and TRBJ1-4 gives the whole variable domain EAQVTQNPRYLITVTGKKLTVTCSQNMNHEYMSWYRQDPGLGLRQIYYSMNVEVTDKGDVPEGYKVSRKEKRNFPLILESPSPNQTSLYFCASSSRVRGEKLFFGSGTQLSVL.

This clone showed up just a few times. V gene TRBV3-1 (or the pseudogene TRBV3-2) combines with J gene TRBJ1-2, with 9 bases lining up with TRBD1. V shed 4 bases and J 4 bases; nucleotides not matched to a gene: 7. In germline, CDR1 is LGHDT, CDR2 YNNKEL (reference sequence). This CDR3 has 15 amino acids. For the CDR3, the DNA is TGTGCCAGCAGCCGGCGGACAGGGGACCTCTATGGCTACACCTTC. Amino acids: CASSRRTGDLYGYTF.

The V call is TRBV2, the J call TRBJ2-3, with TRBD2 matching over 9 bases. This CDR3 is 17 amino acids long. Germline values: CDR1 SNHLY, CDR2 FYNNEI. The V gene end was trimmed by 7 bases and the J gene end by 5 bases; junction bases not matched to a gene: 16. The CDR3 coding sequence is TGTGCCAGCACCCTCGGAGGAGCGGGAGGACATGAAGATACGCAGTATTTT. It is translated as CASTLGGAGGHEDTQYF.

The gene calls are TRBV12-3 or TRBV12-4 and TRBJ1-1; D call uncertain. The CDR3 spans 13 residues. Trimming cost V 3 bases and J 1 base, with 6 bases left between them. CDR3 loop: CASSFGENTEAFF. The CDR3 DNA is TGTGCCAGCAGTTTCGGAGAGAACACTGAAGCTTTCTTT.

The CDR3 loop is CASSSVVGGRAFF. DNA of the CDR3: TGTGCCAGCAGCTCCGTAGTGGGGGGGAGAGCTTTCTTT. V is TRBV7-9 and J is TRBJ1-1; D might be TRBD1 (5 bases). Trimming pared 4 bases from V and 10 bases from J, leaving 16 bases between. Germline V gene sequence: CDR1 SEHNR, CDR2 FQNEAQ (reference sequence). The CDR3 is made up of 13 amino acids.